The clone carrying this T cell receptor (beta chain) was observed a few times. Its antigen is not identified. From the 5' RACE reads, TCRdb called clonotypes with MiXCR, one entry per CDR3 protein. The sample lists 150,000 to 200,000 distinct CDR3 sequences, about a tenth seen once, with 35% to 40% in the top ten. Germline lookup yields CDR1 DFQATT and CDR2 SNEGSKA (reference sequence). Trimming removed 3 bases from V and 0 bases from J, with 6 bases in between. The CDR3 contains 14 residues. The data derive from a study of T cells after yellow fever vaccination. Study findings and constraints: Abundant bulk-population clonotypes could contaminate the FACS-sorted repertoires. The secondary response was weaker but peaked faster, day 5 versus 15. Post-booster reappearance was seen for most primary-vaccination clones (around 96% CD4, about 90% CD8).

Sequences were derived from CD8+ T cells sorted from PBMCs, sampled 45 days after the yellow fever booster vaccination. The receptor was isolated from a man aged 18 to 30 who received the YFV17D yellow fever vaccine. The chain links TRBV20-1 to TRBJ2-6; no definite D call. DNA of the CDR3: TGCAGTGCTAGTGAGCCCTCTGGGGCCAACGTCCTGACTTTC. The encoded protein is CSASEPSGANVLTF.